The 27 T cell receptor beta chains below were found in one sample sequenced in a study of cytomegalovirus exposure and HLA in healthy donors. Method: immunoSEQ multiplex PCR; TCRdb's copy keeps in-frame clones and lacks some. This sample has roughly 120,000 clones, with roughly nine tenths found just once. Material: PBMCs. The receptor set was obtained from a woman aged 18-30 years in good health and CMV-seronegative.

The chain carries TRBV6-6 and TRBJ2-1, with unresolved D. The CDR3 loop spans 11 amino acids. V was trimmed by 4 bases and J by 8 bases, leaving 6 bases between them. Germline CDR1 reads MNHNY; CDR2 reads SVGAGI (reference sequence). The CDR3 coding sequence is TGTGCCAGCAGTTTTGGAGATGAGCAGTTCTTC. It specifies CASSFGDEQFF.

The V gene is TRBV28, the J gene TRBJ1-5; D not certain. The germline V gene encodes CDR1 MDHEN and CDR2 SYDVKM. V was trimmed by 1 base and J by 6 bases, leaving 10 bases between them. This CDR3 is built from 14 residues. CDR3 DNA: TGTGCCAGCAGTTTATTAGGAGGTAGTCAGCCCCAGCATTTT. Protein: CASSLLGGSQPQHF.

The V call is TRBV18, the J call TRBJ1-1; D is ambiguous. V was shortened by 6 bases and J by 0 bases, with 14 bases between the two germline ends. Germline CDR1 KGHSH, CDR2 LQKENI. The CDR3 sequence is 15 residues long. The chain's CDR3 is CASSLTEGVNTEAFF. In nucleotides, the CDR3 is TGTGCCAGCTCCCTGACGGAGGGCGTGAACACTGAAGCTTTCTTT.

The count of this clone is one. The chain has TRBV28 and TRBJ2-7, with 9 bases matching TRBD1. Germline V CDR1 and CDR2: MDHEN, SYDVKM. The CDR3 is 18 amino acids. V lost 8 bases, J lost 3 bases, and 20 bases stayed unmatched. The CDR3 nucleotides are TGTGCCAGCGCAGGGAAGCCGATCCGGGACAGGGCTCTCTACGAGCAGTACTTC. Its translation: CASAGKPIRDRALYEQYF. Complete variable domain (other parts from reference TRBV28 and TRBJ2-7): DVKVTQSSRYLVKRTGEKVFLECVQDMDHENMFWYRQDPGLGLRLIYFSYDVKMKEKGDIPEGYSVSREKKERFSLILESASTNQTSMYLCASAGKPIRDRALYEQYFGPGTRLTVT.

This CDR3 is CASSYRTGNGEKLFF. In DNA, the CDR3 is TGTGCCAGCAGTTATCGGACAGGGAATGGTGAAAAACTGTTTTTT. The rearrangement joins TRBV6-5 to TRBJ1-4; 8 bases agree with TRBD1. CDR1 MNHEY and CDR2 SVGAGI come from the germline V gene. V trimming: 3 bases; J trimming: 7 bases; junction bases outside the gene matches: 7. This CDR3 contains 15 residues.

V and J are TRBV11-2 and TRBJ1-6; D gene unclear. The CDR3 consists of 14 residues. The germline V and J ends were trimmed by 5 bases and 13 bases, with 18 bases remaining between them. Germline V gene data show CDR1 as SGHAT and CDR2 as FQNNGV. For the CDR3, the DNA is TGTGCCAGCAGCCGGCGATCGGGGATTTCCCCCCTCCACTTT. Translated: CASSRRSGISPLHF.

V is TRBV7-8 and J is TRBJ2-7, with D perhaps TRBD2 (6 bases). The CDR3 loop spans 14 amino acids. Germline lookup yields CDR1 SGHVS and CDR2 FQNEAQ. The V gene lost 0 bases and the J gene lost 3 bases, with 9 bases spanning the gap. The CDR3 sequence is CASSLAGEVYEQYF. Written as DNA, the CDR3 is TGTGCCAGCAGCTTAGCAGGGGAGGTCTACGAGCAGTACTTC. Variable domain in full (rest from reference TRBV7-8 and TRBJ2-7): GAGVSQSPRYKVAKRGQDVALRCDPISGHVSLFWYQQALGQGPEFLTYFQNEAQLDKSGLPSDRFFAERPEGSVSTLKIQRTQQEDSAVYLCASSLAGEVYEQYFGPGTRLTVT.

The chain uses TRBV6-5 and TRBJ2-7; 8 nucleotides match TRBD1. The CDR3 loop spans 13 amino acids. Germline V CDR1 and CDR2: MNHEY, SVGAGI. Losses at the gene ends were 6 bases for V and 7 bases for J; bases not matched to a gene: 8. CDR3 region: CASRSDRVREQYF. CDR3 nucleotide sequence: TGTGCCAGCAGATCGGACAGGGTGAGGGAGCAGTACTTC.

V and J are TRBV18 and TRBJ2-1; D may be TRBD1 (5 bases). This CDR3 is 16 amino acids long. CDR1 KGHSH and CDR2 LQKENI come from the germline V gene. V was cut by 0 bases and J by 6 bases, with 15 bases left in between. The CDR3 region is CASSPPGQGWANEQFF. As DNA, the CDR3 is TGTGCCAGCTCACCACCGGGCCAGGGTTGGGCCAATGAGCAGTTCTTC.

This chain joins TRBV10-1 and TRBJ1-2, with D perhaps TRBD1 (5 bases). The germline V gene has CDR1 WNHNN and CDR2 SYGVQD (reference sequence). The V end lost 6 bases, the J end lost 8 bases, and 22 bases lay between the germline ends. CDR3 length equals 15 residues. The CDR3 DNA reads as TGCGCCAGCAGCCGCTTGGCTTACAGGTGCCTAGGCTACACCTTC. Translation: CASSRLAYRCLGYTF.

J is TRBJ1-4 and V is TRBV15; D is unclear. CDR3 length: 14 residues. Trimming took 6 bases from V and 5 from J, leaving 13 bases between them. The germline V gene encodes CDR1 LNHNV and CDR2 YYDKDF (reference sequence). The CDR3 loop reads CATRRGEGNEKLFF. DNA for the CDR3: TGTGCCACCAGGCGGGGAGAGGGAAATGAAAAACTGTTTTTT.

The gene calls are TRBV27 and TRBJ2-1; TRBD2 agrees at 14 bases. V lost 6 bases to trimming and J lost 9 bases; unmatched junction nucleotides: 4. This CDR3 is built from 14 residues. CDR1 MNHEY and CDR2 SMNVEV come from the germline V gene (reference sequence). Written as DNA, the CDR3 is TGTGCCAGCAGACGGACTAGCGGGGGGATTGAGCAGTTCTTC. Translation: CASRRTSGGIEQFF.

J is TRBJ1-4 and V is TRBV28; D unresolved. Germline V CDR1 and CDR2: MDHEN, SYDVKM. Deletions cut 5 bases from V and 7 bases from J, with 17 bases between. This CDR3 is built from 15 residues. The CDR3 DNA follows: TGTGCCAGCAGTGCTCCGACACCGTCTCGTGAAAAACTGTTTTTT. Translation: CASSAPTPSREKLFF.

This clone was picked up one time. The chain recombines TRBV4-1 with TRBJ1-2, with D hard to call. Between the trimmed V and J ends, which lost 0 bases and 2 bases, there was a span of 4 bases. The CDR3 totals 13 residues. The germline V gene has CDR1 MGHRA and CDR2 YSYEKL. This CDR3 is CASSQELNYGYTF. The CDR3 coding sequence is TGCGCCAGCAGCCAAGAGCTAAACTATGGCTACACCTTC.

The CDR3: CATTGQGARGYTF. The CDR3 nucleotides are TGTGCCACCACGGGACAGGGGGCGCGGGGCTACACCTTC. The chain joins TRBV27 to TRBJ1-2, with 12 bases aligning to TRBD1. This CDR3 contains 13 residues. After removal of 10 bases from V and 8 bases from J, the junction contained 8 bases not matched to a gene. Germline assignment: CDR1 MNHEY and CDR2 SMNVEV (reference sequence).

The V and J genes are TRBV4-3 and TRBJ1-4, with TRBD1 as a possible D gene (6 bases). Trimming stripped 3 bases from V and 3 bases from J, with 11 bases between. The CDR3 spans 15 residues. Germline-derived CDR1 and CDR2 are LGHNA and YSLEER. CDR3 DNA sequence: TGCGCCAGCAGCCAGGCAGGGGTGGCTAATGAAAAACTGTTTTTT. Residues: CASSQAGVANEKLFF.

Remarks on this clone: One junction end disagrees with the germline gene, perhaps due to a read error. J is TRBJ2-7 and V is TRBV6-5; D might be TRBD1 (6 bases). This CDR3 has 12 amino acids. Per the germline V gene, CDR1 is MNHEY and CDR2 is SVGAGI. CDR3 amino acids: CATSQGRGEQYF. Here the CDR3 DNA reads TGTGCCACCAGTCAGGGGCGAGGCGAGCAGTACTTC.

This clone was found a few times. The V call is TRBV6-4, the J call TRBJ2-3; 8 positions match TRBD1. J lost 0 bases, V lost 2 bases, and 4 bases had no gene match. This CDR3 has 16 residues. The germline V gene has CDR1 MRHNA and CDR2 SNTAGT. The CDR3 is CASSDTQGVSTDTQYF. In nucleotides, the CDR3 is TGTGCCAGCAGTGACACACAGGGGGTAAGCACAGATACGCAGTATTTT.

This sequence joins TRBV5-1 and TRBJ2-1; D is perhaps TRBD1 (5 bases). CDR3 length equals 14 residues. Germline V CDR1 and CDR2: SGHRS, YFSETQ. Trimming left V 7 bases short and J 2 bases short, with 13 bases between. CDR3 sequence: CASGPDMTYNEQFF. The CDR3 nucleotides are TGCGCCAGCGGCCCGGACATGACCTACAATGAGCAGTTCTTC. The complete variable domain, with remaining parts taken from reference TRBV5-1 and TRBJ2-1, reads KAGVTQTPRYLIKTRGQQVTLSCSPISGHRSVSWYQQTPGQGLQFLFEYFSETQRNKGNFPGRFSGRQFSNSRSEMNVSTLELGDSALYLCASGPDMTYNEQFFGPGTRLTVL.

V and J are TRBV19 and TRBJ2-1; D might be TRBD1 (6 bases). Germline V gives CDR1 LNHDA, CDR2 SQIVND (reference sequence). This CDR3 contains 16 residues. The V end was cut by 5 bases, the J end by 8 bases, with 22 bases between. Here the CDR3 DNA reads TGTGCCAGTAGTCTACCGGGACAACAAGTAACCCATGAGCAGTTCTTC. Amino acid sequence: CASSLPGQQVTHEQFF.

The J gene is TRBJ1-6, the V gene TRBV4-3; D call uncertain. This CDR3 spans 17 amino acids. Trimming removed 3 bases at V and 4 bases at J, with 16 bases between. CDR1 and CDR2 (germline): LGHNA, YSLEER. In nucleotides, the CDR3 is TGCGCCAGCAGCCAGGCCTCGACAAACAATTATAATTCACCCCTCCACTTT. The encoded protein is CASSQASTNNYNSPLHF.

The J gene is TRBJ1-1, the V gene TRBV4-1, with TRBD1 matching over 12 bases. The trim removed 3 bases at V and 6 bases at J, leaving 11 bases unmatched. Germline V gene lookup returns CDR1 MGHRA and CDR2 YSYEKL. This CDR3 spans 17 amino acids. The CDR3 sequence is CASSQGGQGALGAEAFF. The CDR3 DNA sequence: TGCGCCAGCAGCCAGGGGGGACAGGGGGCTCTAGGGGCTGAAGCTTTCTTT.

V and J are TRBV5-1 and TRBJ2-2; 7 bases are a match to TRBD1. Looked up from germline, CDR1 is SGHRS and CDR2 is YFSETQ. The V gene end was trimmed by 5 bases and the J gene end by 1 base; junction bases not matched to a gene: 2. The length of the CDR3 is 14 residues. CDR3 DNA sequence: TGCGCCAGCAGGGGGACAGAGAACACCGGGGAGCTGTTTTTT. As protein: CASRGTENTGELFF.

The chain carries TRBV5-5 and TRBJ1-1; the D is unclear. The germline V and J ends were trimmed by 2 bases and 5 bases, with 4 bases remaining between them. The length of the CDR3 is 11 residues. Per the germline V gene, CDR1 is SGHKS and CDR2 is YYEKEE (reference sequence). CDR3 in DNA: TGTGCCAGCAGCTTTTCTACTGAAGCTTTCTTT. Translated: CASSFSTEAFF.

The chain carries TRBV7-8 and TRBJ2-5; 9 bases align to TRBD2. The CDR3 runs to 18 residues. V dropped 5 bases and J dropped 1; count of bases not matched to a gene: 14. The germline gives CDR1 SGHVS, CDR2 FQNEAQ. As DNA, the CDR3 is TGTGCCAGCAGCCCTGCCGGGTCCGCTAGCGGGATCCAAGAGACCCAGTACTTC. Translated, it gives CASSPAGSASGIQETQYF.

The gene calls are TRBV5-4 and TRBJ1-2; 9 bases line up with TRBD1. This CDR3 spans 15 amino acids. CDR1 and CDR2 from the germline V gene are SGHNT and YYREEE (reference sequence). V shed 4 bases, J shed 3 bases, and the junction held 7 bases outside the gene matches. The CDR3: CASSTGTGMDYGYTF. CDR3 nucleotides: TGTGCCAGCAGCACGGGGACAGGGATGGACTATGGCTACACCTTC.

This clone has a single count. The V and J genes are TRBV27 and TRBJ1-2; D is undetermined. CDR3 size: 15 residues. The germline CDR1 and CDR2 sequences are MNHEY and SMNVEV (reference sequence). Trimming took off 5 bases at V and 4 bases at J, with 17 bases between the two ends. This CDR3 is CASSPRSESLYGYTF. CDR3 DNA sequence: TGTGCCAGCAGTCCCCGTTCTGAGAGCCTCTATGGCTACACCTTC.